The next 17 T cell receptor beta chains were all read from a single sample in a study of CD8 T cells in Susac syndrome. The authors reverse transcribed 0.5 to 1 ug RNA with random hexamers. Each CDR3 protein is one row after TCRdb ran MiXCR on the immunoSEQ multiplex PCR reads. The data contain under 150,000 distinct CDR3 sequences, around 85% of them seen just once; the ten biggest clones take up approximately 0.51%. The sample comprised CD8+ T cells from PBMCs. These receptors all stem from a human donor with multiple sclerosis.

The rearrangement uses TRBV4-1 and TRBJ2-3; TRBD1 matches at 8 bases. The junction had 11 bases not matched to a gene; V was cut back by 1 base and J by 2 bases. CDR1 and CDR2 (germline): MGHRA, YSYEKL. The CDR3 contains 18 residues. CDR3 DNA: TGCGCCAGCAGCCAAGTAGGTCAGGGGGCTAGGGACACAGATACGCAGTATTTT. Translation: CASSQVGQGARDTDTQYF.

J is TRBJ1-2 and V is TRBV9, with 7 bases aligning to TRBD1. CDR1 is SGDLS and CDR2 is YYNGEE in the germline V gene. CDR3 size: 14 residues. Unmatched junction bases numbered 6, after V lost 3 bases and J lost 4 bases. For the CDR3, the DNA is TGTGCCAGCAGCGGGGGGGACAGCGCCTATGGCTACACCTTC. It encodes CASSGGDSAYGYTF.

This chain connects TRBV27 to TRBJ2-1, with D possibly TRBD2 on 5 matching bases. Trimming removed 7 bases from V and 2 bases from J, with 12 bases in between. The CDR3 runs to 14 residues. In germline, CDR1 is MNHEY, CDR2 SMNVEV (reference sequence). The DNA of the CDR3 is TGTGCCAGCACGAGTAGGGAGCCCTACAATGAGCAGTTCTTC. Translating it yields CASTSREPYNEQFF.

V and J are TRBV12-3 or TRBV12-4 and TRBJ2-3; 9 bases line up with TRBD2. V lost 7 bases to trimming and J lost 2 bases; unmatched junction nucleotides: 7. CDR3 size: 15 residues. CDR3: CASTPSGDPTDTQYF. The CDR3 DNA reads as TGTGCCAGCACCCCTAGCGGGGACCCCACAGATACGCAGTATTTT.

The chain links TRBV6-4 to TRBJ2-7; D is ambiguous. The CDR3 contains 14 residues. Deletions cut 0 bases from V and 2 bases from J, with 8 bases between. Germline CDR1 reads MRHNA; CDR2 reads SNTAGT. The CDR3 sequence is CASSDSIDPYEQYV. The CDR3 bases are TGTGCCAGCAGTGACTCGATCGACCCCTACGAGCAGTACGTC.

V and J are TRBV20-1 and TRBJ2-1, with 12 bases identical to TRBD2. Per the germline V gene, CDR1 is DFQATT and CDR2 is SNEGSKA (reference sequence). The CDR3 totals 13 residues. Trimming at V came to 5 bases and at J to 6 bases, leaving 2 bases not matched to a gene. The CDR3 region is CSARTSGTNEQFF. DNA of the CDR3: TGCAGTGCTCGGACTAGCGGGACCAATGAGCAGTTCTTC.

This chain links TRBV6-1 with TRBJ1-1; D is possibly TRBD1 (6 bases). The CDR3 has 15 amino acids. V lost 9 bases and J 3 bases, leaving 20 bases between the germline ends. Germline V gives CDR1 MNHNS, CDR2 SASEGT. The CDR3 here is CASQTPGEDYTEAFF. The CDR3 bases are TGTGCCAGTCAAACCCCAGGGGAAGACTACACTGAAGCTTTCTTT.

V and J are TRBV7-2 and TRBJ2-1; D uncertain. The germline CDR1 and CDR2 sequences are SGHTA and FQGNSA. V lost 2 bases to trimming and J lost 5 bases, with 7 bases between them. The CDR3 is 13 residues long. The CDR3 sequence: CASSLSVNNEQFF. CDR3 nucleotides: TGTGCCAGCAGCTTATCCGTCAACAATGAGCAGTTCTTC.

The chain recombines TRBV27 with TRBJ1-1, with TRBD1 matching over 9 bases. V lost 3 bases to trimming and J lost 0 bases; unmatched junction nucleotides: 2. The CDR3 is 15 amino acids. CDR1 and CDR2 (germline): MNHEY, SMNVEV (reference sequence). The CDR3 nucleotides read TGTGCCAGCAGTTTGGGACAGGGAATGAACACTGAAGCTTTCTTT. Translation gives CASSLGQGMNTEAFF.

The table lists this clonotype with a few counts. V gene TRBV5-1 combines with J gene TRBJ2-7; D is ambiguous. This CDR3 comprises 14 residues. The V end was cut by 3 bases, the J end by 0 bases, with 10 bases between. CDR1 SGHRS and CDR2 YFSETQ come from the germline V gene. In nucleotides, the CDR3 is TGCGCCAGCAGCTGGGCGGTTAACTCCTACGAGCAGTACTTC. It codes for CASSWAVNSYEQYF.

This chain connects TRBV11-2 to TRBJ2-1, with a possible D match to TRBD1 (6 bases). The germline V gene encodes CDR1 SGHAT and CDR2 FQNNGV. The V end was cut by 5 bases, the J end by 8 bases, with 25 bases between. The CDR3 extends over 17 amino acids. The CDR3 DNA follows: TGTGCCAGCAGCCTACCGGGACACGGCTTTTCTGTGGATGAGCAGTTCTTC. Translated: CASSLPGHGFSVDEQFF.

The chain joins TRBV7-9 to TRBJ1-1, with D perhaps TRBD1 (6 bases). This CDR3 has 17 residues. Trimming shortened V by 2 bases and J by 6 bases, and 22 bases separated the two germline ends. Germline V gene sequence: CDR1 SEHNR, CDR2 FQNEAQ (reference sequence). The CDR3 here is CASSLSWGQGQGSEAFF. The DNA of the CDR3 is TGTGCCAGCAGCTTAAGTTGGGGTCAGGGGCAGGGGTCTGAAGCTTTCTTT.

The chain uses TRBV7-2 and TRBJ1-6, with unresolved D. CDR1 is SGHTA, CDR2 FQGNSA, per germline. V was clipped by 1 base and J by 10 bases, with 17 bases between them. This CDR3 is built from 16 residues. In nucleotides, the CDR3 is TGTGCCAGCAGCTTAGTTGCCGGGGATGTCGAATCACCCCTCCACTTT. Translating gives CASSLVAGDVESPLHF.

The genes are TRBV5-1 and TRBJ2-7, with TRBD2 matching over 12 bases. CDR1 and CDR2 from the germline V gene are SGHRS and YFSETQ. Trimming cost V 7 bases and J 2 bases; bases outside gene matches: 31. This CDR3 is built from 23 residues. The chain's CDR3 is CASLLATPSLSSGRAWHPYEQYV. The CDR3 coding sequence is TGCGCCAGCCTACTAGCCACCCCCTCCCTGTCTAGCGGGAGGGCCTGGCATCCCTACGAGCAGTACGTC.

The rearrangement joins TRBV20-1 to TRBJ2-5, with a possible D match to TRBD2 (7 bases). CDR3 length: 14 amino acids. V was shortened by 3 bases and J by 5 bases, with 16 bases between the two germline ends. Germline V gives CDR1 DFQATT, CDR2 SNEGSKA (reference sequence). In DNA form, the CDR3 reads TGCAGTGCTAGGAGCTCGGGGGGCCGGGAGACCCAGTACTTC. This gives the protein CSARSSGGRETQYF.

The rearrangement links TRBV2 to TRBJ2-5, with TRBD2 as a possible D gene (6 bases). The CDR3 has 14 residues. The germline CDR1 and CDR2 sequences are SNHLY and FYNNEI. Trimming removed 7 bases at V and 5 bases at J, with 17 bases between. Written as DNA, the CDR3 is TGTGCCAGCACGGAGGGAGCTAGAACTGAGACCCAGTACTTC. It specifies CASTEGARTETQYF.

The rearrangement joins TRBV11-2 to TRBJ1-3, with D hard to call. V gave up 4 bases and J gave up 8 bases, with 21 bases separating them. CDR3 length: 16 amino acids. Germline V gene sequence: CDR1 SGHAT, CDR2 FQNNGV. Here the CDR3 reads CASSYPVEAGKDTIYF. The CDR3 DNA reads as TGTGCCAGCAGCTACCCCGTTGAGGCGGGGAAAGACACCATATATTTT.